These 7 T cell receptor beta chains originate from one sample sequenced in a study of shared clonotypes between healthy human individuals. Some clones are missing from TCRdb's copy, which holds only in-frame ones; the method was immunoSEQ multiplex PCR. The sample includes around 2.3 million clones, approximately 94% of them seen just once. Sequencing was carried out using naive CD4+ T cells sorted from blood. Subset noted: CD45RA+ positively selected. The receptor source for this set is a young man in good health.

The V call is TRBV11-1, the J call TRBJ2-1; 7 bases map to TRBD1. Germline CDR1 reads SGHAT; CDR2 reads FQDESV (reference sequence). The CDR3 length is 14 residues. V lost 7 bases and J lost 5; bases outside the gene matches: 8. CDR3 residues: CASNRGSRNNEQFF. The CDR3 DNA reads as TGTGCCAGCAACAGGGGTTCAAGGAACAATGAGCAGTTCTTC.

In this sample, this clone turned up once. The genes are TRBV6-1 and TRBJ2-1; D gene uncertain. Germline V gives CDR1 MNHNS, CDR2 SASEGT. The V end was cut by 10 bases, the J end by 9 bases, with 13 bases between. There are 11 residues in the CDR3. The CDR3 region has the DNA TGTGCCACCCGAACTGGCAGTGAGCAGTTCTTC. Its translation is CATRTGSEQFF.

This chain links TRBV21-1 with TRBJ2-7; whether TRBD1, the table's D call, matches the DNA was not checked. TRBV21-1 is termed a pseudogene. The CDR3 contains 15 residues. CDR3 sequence reads: CASSKVGSRNGEQYF. CDR3 nucleotide sequence: TGTGCCAGCAGCAAGGTGGGCTCGCGAAACGGCGAGCAGTACTTC.

The chain uses TRBV6-1 and TRBJ2-1, with a weak D call TRBD1 (7 bases). Germline values: CDR1 MNHNS, CDR2 SASEGT. With 11 bases removed from V and 3 bases from J, the gap between germline ends came to 14 bases. The CDR3 is 13 residues long. CDR3 sequence reads: CAGGTASYNEQFF. Here the CDR3 DNA reads TGTGCCGGGGGGACAGCCAGCTACAATGAGCAGTTCTTC.

V is TRBV5-1 and J is TRBJ1-3; D is unclear. Germline V CDR1 and CDR2: SGHRS, YFSETQ. This CDR3 has 13 amino acids. V shed 0 bases and J shed 4 bases, with 5 bases lying between them. The CDR3 DNA follows: TGCGCCAGCAGCTTGGCGGAGGGAAACACCATATATTTT. Its translation: CASSLAEGNTIYF.

A note on this clone: This sample also contains other DNA sequences that code for the same CDR3. CDR3 bases: TGTGCCAGCAGCTTAGGGACAGGGGATTATGGCTACACCTTC. It encodes CASSLGTGDYGYTF. V is TRBV7-2 and J is TRBJ1-2; 9 bases match TRBD1. This CDR3 is built from 14 residues. CDR1 and CDR2 from the germline V gene are SGHTA and FQGNSA. V lost 1 base to trimming and J lost 5 bases; unmatched junction nucleotides: 2.

About this clone: The same CDR3 can be traced to other DNA sequences in this sample. The chain is built from TRBV5-1 and TRBJ2-5; D uncertain. CDR1 SGHRS and CDR2 YFSETQ come from the germline V gene. V was trimmed by 3 bases and J by 4 bases, leaving 4 bases between them. This CDR3 comprises 11 residues. The CDR3 here is CASSSGETQYF. As DNA, the CDR3 is TGCGCCAGCAGCTCCGGAGAGACCCAGTACTTC.